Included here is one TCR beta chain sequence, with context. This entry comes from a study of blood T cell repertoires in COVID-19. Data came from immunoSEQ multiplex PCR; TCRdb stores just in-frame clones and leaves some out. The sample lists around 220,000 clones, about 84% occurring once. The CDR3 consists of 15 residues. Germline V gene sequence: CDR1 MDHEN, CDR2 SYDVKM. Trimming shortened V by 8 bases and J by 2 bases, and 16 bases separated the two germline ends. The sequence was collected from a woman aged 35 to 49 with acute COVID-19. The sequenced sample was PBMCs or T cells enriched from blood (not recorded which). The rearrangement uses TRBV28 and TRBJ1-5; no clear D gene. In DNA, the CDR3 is TGTGCCAGCCGTCTGGGCCTTGGTGGCAATCAGCCCCAGCATTTT. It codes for CASRLGLGGNQPQHF.